The 5 T cell receptor beta chains given below trace back to one sample, sequenced in a study of shared clonotypes between healthy human individuals. Data came from immunoSEQ multiplex PCR; TCRdb stores just in-frame clones and leaves some out. The sample shows fewer than 600,000 clones, 70% to 80% of them seen only once. Sequencing was carried out using PBMCs. The receptors shown here come from a woman between 35 and 50 years old in good health. Some clones in this sample may be carry-over from other donors' samples.

With respect to this clone: A single base is all that separates this from a far larger clone, so a read error is likely. Other DNA sequences from this sample encode an identical CDR3 as well. The J gene is TRBJ1-5, the V gene TRBV30; D gene ambiguous. The CDR3 totals 13 residues. Germline V gene sequence: CDR1 GTSNPN, CDR2 SVGIG (reference sequence). The CDR3 bases are TGTGCCTGGTCGGGCGGGGATGGTCAGCCCCAGCATTTC. Translated: CAWSGGDGQPQHF.

The chain uses TRBV27 and TRBJ2-7; no definite D call. The CDR3 length is 13 residues. From germline, CDR1 is MNHEY and CDR2 SMNVEV (reference sequence). The V end was cut by 5 bases, the J end by 2 bases, with 10 bases between. The CDR3 loop reads CASSIGPPYEQYF. The CDR3 region has the DNA TGTGCCAGCAGTATAGGGCCCCCCTACGAGCAGTACTTC.

On this clone itself: This likely stems from a read error, as it lies one base from a far larger clone. The chain combines TRBV30 with TRBJ2-3, with TRBD1 matching over 7 bases. This CDR3 is built from 14 residues. CDR1 GTSNPN and CDR2 SVGIG come from the germline V gene (reference sequence). The V gene end was trimmed by 0 bases and the J gene end by 5 bases; junction bases not matched to a gene: 5. The CDR3 region is CAWSVGTEVDTQYF. The CDR3 DNA reads TGTGCCTGGAGTGTAGGGACAGAAGTAGATACGCAGTATTTT.

A remark on this clone: It is likely a read error: a sequence one base away is far more abundant. For the CDR3, the DNA is TGTGCCAGCGCGGGACAGGGGAACCATGGCTACACCTTC. This codes for CASAGQGNHGYTF. The chain links TRBV2 to TRBJ1-2, with 10 bases that match TRBD1. Looked up from germline, CDR1 is SNHLY and CDR2 is FYNNEI. Unmatched junction bases numbered 6, after V lost 8 bases and J lost 6 bases. This CDR3 has 13 amino acids.

Notes on this clone: Other DNA sequences from this sample encode an identical CDR3 as well. The V call is TRBV11-2, the J call TRBJ2-7, with D possibly being TRBD2 (6 bases). Germline assignment: CDR1 SGHAT and CDR2 FQNNGV. V was shortened by 5 bases and J by 3 bases, with 14 bases between the two germline ends. CDR3 size: 14 residues. This CDR3 is CASSLGLGLYEQYF. The CDR3 nucleotides are TGTGCCAGCAGCCTTGGCCTGGGACTCTACGAGCAGTACTTC.